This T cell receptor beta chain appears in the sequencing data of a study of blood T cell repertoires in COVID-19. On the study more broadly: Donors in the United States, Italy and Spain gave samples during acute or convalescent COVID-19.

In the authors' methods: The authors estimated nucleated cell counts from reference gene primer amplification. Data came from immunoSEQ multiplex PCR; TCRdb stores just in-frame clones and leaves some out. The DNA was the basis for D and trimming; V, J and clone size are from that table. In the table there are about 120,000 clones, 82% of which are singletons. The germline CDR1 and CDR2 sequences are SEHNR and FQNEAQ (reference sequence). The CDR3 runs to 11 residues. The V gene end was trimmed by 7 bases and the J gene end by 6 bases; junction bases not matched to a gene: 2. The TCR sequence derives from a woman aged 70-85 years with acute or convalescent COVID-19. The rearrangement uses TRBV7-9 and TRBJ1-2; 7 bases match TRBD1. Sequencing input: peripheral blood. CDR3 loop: CASTTGDGYTF. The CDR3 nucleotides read TGTGCCAGCACTACAGGGGATGGCTACACCTTC.